The 19 T cell receptor beta chains presented below share a single source sample, sequenced in a study of T cell responses to AZD1222 COVID-19 vaccine. Sequencing used immunoSEQ multiplex PCR; TCRdb keeps in-frame clones, though not all of them. The profile shows more than 140,000 clones, around 88% of them singletons. The sequencing used peripheral blood, collected on day 0 of MenACWY control vaccination. The receptors come from an adult in good health.

The genes are TRBV4-1 and TRBJ2-7, with D possibly matching TRBD1 (7 bases). Germline CDR1 and CDR2: MGHRA and YSYEKL. The V and J ends lost 2 bases and 4 bases respectively, with 15 bases between them. The CDR3 length is 15 residues. The CDR3 loop reads CASSQRARGRYEQYF. CDR3 coding DNA: TGCGCCAGCAGCCAAAGAGCCAGGGGGAGGTACGAGCAGTACTTC.

The chain is built from TRBV5-1 and TRBJ1-2; the D gene is possibly TRBD1 (5 bases). Between the trimmed V and J ends, which lost 3 bases and 4 bases, there was a span of 19 bases. The V gene's germline CDR1 is SGHRS and CDR2 YFSETQ. The CDR3 sequence is 16 residues long. CDR3 nucleotide sequence: TGCGCCAGCAGCTCTGGTGGTCGCAGGGATTCCTATGGCTACACCTTC. Encoded protein: CASSSGGRRDSYGYTF.

This clone was detected only once. This sequence joins TRBV19 and TRBJ2-5; D is perhaps TRBD1 (6 bases). Germline CDR1 is LNHDA and CDR2 is SQIVND (reference sequence). Trimming removed 1 base from V and 5 bases from J, with 14 bases in between. This CDR3 region has 15 residues. This chain's CDR3 is CASSIGGQGWETQYF. As DNA, the CDR3 is TGTGCCAGTAGTATAGGGGGGCAGGGCTGGGAGACCCAGTACTTC.

This chain connects TRBV5-6 to TRBJ1-6, with D perhaps TRBD1 (5 bases). The V end was cut by 0 bases, the J end by 10 bases, with 17 bases between. The CDR3 is 16 amino acids. CDR1 and CDR2 from the germline V gene are SGHDT and YYEEEE. The CDR3 nucleotides read TGTGCCAGCAGCTTGGTAGGCCAGGGTGAGAGATCACCCCTCCACTTT. Encoded protein: CASSLVGQGERSPLHF.

The chain carries TRBV6-1 and TRBJ1-6, with 7 nucleotides matching TRBD1. The length of the CDR3 is 13 residues. V was pared by 0 bases and J by 16 bases, with 6 bases of the junction left unmatched. Germline V gene lookup returns CDR1 MNHNS and CDR2 SASEGT. CDR3 DNA: TGTGCCAGCAGTGAAGCGGACAGGACCATTCTCCACTTT. This sequence encodes CASSEADRTILHF.

The chain combines TRBV5-1 with TRBJ1-3; a weak D match, TRBD1 (5 bases). The V end was cut by 0 bases, the J end by 4 bases, with 8 bases between. This CDR3 spans 14 amino acids. Germline CDR1 reads SGHRS; CDR2 reads YFSETQ. CDR3 loop: CASSLGGPGNTIYF. The CDR3, as DNA: TGCGCCAGCAGCTTGGGGGGACCAGGAAACACCATATATTTT.

This chain joins TRBV11-3 and TRBJ1-2; D remains unclear. CDR1 is SGHNT and CDR2 is YENEEA in the germline V gene. CDR3 length equals 15 residues. V was shortened by 5 bases and J by 0 bases, with 13 bases between the two germline ends. CDR3 coding DNA: TGTGCCAGCAGCCCCTCAGGATCAGCTAACTATGGCTACACCTTC. This sequence encodes CASSPSGSANYGYTF.

This clone has only one observation. This chain's CDR3 is CASSPRSPGGIYNEQFF. The CDR3 DNA reads as TGTGCCAGTAGTCCCAGATCCCCGGGGGGAATCTACAATGAGCAGTTCTTC. V is TRBV19 and J is TRBJ2-1; 7 positions agree with TRBD2. CDR1 and CDR2 (germline): LNHDA, SQIVND (reference sequence). The CDR3 is 17 residues long. V dropped 5 bases and J dropped 3; count of bases not matched to a gene: 13.

The chain combines TRBV7-2 with TRBJ2-2, with D possibly matching TRBD2 (6 bases). Trimming stripped 5 bases from V and 0 bases from J, with 10 bases between. This CDR3 comprises 15 residues. Germline V gene sequence: CDR1 SGHTA, CDR2 FQGNSA. The CDR3 sequence is CASSRGTTNTGELFF. CDR3 DNA sequence: TGTGCCAGCAGCCGCGGGACGACGAACACCGGGGAGCTGTTTTTT.

The rearrangement links TRBV7-9 to TRBJ2-3, with D perhaps given as TRBD1 or TRBD2 (6 bases each). The CDR3 is made up of 14 amino acids. CDR1 and CDR2 from the germline V gene are SEHNR and FQNEAQ (reference sequence). The V and J ends lost 7 bases and 5 bases respectively, with 16 bases between them. Written as DNA, the CDR3 is TGTGCCAGCACCGCTCGGGGGCCGGGAGATACGCAGTATTTT. Protein product: CASTARGPGDTQYF.

This sequence joins TRBV11-2 and TRBJ1-1; tentative D call: TRBD1 (6 bases). Deletions cut 7 bases from V and 8 bases from J, with 23 bases between. The CDR3 totals 15 residues. The germline V gene encodes CDR1 SGHAT and CDR2 FQNNGV. Here the CDR3 reads CASTTRDTGGAEAFF. The CDR3 DNA reads TGTGCCAGCACTACCCGGGACACCGGGGGTGCAGAAGCTTTCTTT.

The genes are TRBV6-6 and TRBJ1-4, with D possibly TRBD1 on 5 matching bases. CDR3 size: 14 residues. The germline V gene has CDR1 MNHNY and CDR2 SVGAGI (reference sequence). Deletions cut 1 base from V and 3 bases from J, with 6 bases between. The CDR3 DNA reads as TGTGCCAGCAGTTACTACAGGCCTAATGAAAAACTGTTTTTT. Encoded protein: CASSYYRPNEKLFF.

CDR3 bases: TGTGCCAGCAGTTACTCGCGGGGTCAGTCCTACGAGCAGTACTTC. Its translation is CASSYSRGQSYEQYF. The chain has TRBV6-5 and TRBJ2-7, with D possibly being TRBD2 (6 bases). Trimming cost V 0 bases and J 1 base, with 10 bases left between them. CDR1 and CDR2 from the germline V gene are MNHEY and SVGAGI. CDR3 length equals 15 residues.

This chain links TRBV4-2 with TRBJ1-2; no reliable D call. Trimming removed 0 bases from V and 3 bases from J, with 5 bases in between. Germline V gene data show CDR1 as LGHNA and CDR2 as YNFKEQ. This CDR3 contains 13 residues. This CDR3 is CASSQDEDYGYTF. The CDR3 region has the DNA TGTGCCAGCAGCCAAGATGAAGACTATGGCTACACCTTC.

The chain has TRBV12-3 or TRBV12-4 and TRBJ1-2; D gene unclear. CDR3 length: 13 residues. V lost 6 bases, J lost 8 bases, and 16 bases lay in between. The CDR3 DNA follows: TGTGCCAGCAGAGATACAGAGCGGCCGGGCTACACCTTC. It is translated as CASRDTERPGYTF.

J is TRBJ2-7 and V is TRBV7-2; TRBD2 aligns across 9 bases. This CDR3 region has 15 residues. The V gene's germline CDR1 is SGHTA and CDR2 FQGNSA. After removal of 3 bases from V and 8 bases from J, the junction contained 11 bases not matched to a gene. In DNA form, the CDR3 reads TGTGCCAGCAGCTTTGGCGGGGGGGCCGGTGAGAAGCAGTACTTC. As protein: CASSFGGGAGEKQYF.

This CDR3 reads CASRGALSYEQYF. For the CDR3, the DNA is TGCGCCAGCAGGGGAGCCCTCTCCTACGAGCAGTACTTC. The chain has TRBV5-1 and TRBJ2-7; maybe TRBD2 (5 bases). This CDR3 comprises 13 residues. Deletions cut 5 bases from V and 0 bases from J, with 9 bases between. Germline V CDR1 and CDR2: SGHRS, YFSETQ.

The V call is TRBV28, the J call TRBJ2-3; 10 bases map to TRBD2. Trimming removed 2 bases from V and 11 bases from J; junction bases left unmatched: 16. Germline CDR1 and CDR2: MDHEN and SYDVKM. This CDR3 has 17 residues. CDR3 in amino acids: CASSLTSGKGLGMGQYF. The CDR3 DNA is TGTGCCAGCAGTTTAACTAGCGGGAAAGGCTTGGGGATGGGGCAGTATTTT.

V gene TRBV27 combines with J gene TRBJ1-6; 9 nucleotides line up with TRBD1. Trimming removed 5 bases from V and 4 bases from J; junction bases left unmatched: 6. The CDR3 totals 16 residues. The germline gives CDR1 MNHEY, CDR2 SMNVEV (reference sequence). DNA for the CDR3: TGTGCCAGCAGTCTACAGGGGGCGCGATATAATTCACCCCTCCACTTT. Residues: CASSLQGARYNSPLHF.